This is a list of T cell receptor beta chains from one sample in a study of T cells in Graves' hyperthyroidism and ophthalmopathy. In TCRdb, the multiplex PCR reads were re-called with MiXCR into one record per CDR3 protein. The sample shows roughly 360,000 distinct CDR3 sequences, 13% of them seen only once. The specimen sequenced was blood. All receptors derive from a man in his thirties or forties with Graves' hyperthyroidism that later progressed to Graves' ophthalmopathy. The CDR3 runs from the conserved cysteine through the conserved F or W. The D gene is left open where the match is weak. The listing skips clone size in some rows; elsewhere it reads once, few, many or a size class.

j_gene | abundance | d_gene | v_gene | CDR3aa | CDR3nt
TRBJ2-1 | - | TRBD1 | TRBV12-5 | CASWSQGIYNEQFF | TGTGCTAGTTGGTCACAGGGGATCTACAATGAGCAGTTCTTC
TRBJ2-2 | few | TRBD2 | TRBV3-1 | CASSQGLGTGELFF | TGTGCCAGCAGCCAGGGACTAGGCACCGGGGAGCTGTTTTTT
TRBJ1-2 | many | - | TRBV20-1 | CSARVYDRPYGYTF | TGCAGTGCTAGAGTCTACGACAGGCCCTATGGCTACACCTTC
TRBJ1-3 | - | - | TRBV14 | CASSPSWLSGNTIYF | TGTGCCAGCAGCCCCAGTTGGCTCTCTGGAAACACCATATATTTT
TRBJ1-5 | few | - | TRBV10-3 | CAISDKSGVDNQPQHF | TGTGCCATCAGTGATAAGTCAGGGGTCGACAATCAGCCCCAGCATTTT
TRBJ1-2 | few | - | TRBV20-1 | CSARVYEGRKSGYTF | TGCAGTGCTAGAGTCTATGAGGGCAGAAAGAGTGGCTACACCTTC
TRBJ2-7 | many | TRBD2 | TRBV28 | CASSLGGGAEQYF | TGTGCCAGCAGTTTAGGGGGGGGAGCCGAGCAGTACTTC
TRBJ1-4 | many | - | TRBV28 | CASSFRGLAEKLFF | TGTGCCAGCAGTTTCCGGGGCCTGGCCGAAAAACTGTTTTTT
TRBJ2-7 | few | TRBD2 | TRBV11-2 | CASSAGGGYLSSYEQYF | TGTGCCAGCAGCGCGGGGGGGGGGTACCTAAGCTCCTACGAGCAGTACTTC
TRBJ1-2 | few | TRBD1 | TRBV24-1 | CATSEGQGAWGGYTF | TGTGCCACCAGTGAAGGACAGGGGGCCTGGGGTGGCTACACCTTC
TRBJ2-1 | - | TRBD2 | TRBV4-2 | CASSQDWGGSSYNEQFF | TGTGCCAGCAGCCAAGATTGGGGGGGGAGCTCCTACAATGAGCAGTTCTTC
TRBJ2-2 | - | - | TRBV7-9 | CASSLALDPGELFF | TGTGCCAGCAGCTTAGCGTTAGATCCCGGGGAGCTGTTTTTT
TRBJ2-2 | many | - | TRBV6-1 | CASSEAGELFF | TGTGCCAGCAGTGAGGCCGGGGAGCTGTTTTTT
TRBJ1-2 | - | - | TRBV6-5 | CASSYFEGGYYGYTF | TGTGCCAGCAGTTACTTTGAAGGGGGATACTATGGCTACACCTTC
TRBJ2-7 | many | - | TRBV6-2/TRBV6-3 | CASSHSYEQYF | TGTGCCAGCAGTCACAGCTACGAGCAGTACTTC
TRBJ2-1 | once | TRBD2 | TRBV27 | CASSLSSGGLHNEQFF | TGTGCCAGCAGTTTATCTAGCGGGGGCCTCCACAATGAGCAGTTCTTC
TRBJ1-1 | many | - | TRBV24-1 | CATSDGGLGAFF | TGTGCCACCAGTGATGGCGGTTTGGGAGCTTTCTTT
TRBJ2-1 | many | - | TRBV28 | CASSPAWGASYNEQFF | TGTGCCAGCAGCCCTGCCTGGGGGGCCTCCTACAATGAGCAGTTCTTC
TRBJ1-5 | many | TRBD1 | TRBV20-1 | CSAQVPTGDQPQHF | TGCAGTGCCCAGGTTCCGACAGGGGATCAGCCCCAGCATTTT
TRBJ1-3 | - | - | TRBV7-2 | CASSLVDRGNTIYF | TGTGCCAGCAGCTTAGTTGACAGAGGAAACACCATATATTTT
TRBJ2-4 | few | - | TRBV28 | CASSLGGFKNIQYF | TGTGCCAGCAGCCTAGGGGGGTTTAAAAACATTCAGTACTTC
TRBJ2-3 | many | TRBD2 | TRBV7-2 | CASSLGTSGVTDTQYF | TGTGCCAGCAGCTTAGGGACTAGCGGGGTTACAGATACGCAGTATTTT
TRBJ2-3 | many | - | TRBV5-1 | CASSLAAASTDTQYF | TGCGCCAGCAGCTTGGCCGCGGCAAGCACAGATACGCAGTATTTT
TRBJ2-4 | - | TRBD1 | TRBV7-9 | CASSQEVEDRVILGNIQYF | TGTGCCAGCAGCCAAGAAGTTGAGGACAGGGTCATTTTGGGAAACATTCAGTACTTC
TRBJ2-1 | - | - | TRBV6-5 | CASSYGRYNEQFF | TGTGCCAGCAGTTACGGCAGGTACAATGAGCAGTTCTTC
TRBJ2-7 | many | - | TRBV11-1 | CASTLGPSYEQYF | TGTGCCAGCACCCTCGGACCTTCCTACGAGCAGTACTTC
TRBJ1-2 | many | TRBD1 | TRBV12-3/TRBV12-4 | CASWDRGMNGYTF | TGTGCCAGCTGGGACAGGGGTATGAATGGCTACACCTTC
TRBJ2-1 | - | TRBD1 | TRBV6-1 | CASSVGQGLSAEQFF | TGTGCCAGCAGTGTCGGACAGGGGCTCTCGGCTGAGCAGTTCTTC
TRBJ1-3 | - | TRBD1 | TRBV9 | CASSVETGSGNTIYF | TGTGCCAGCAGCGTAGAGACAGGGTCTGGAAACACCATATATTTT
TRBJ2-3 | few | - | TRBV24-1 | CATSARDTQYF | TGTGCCACCAGTGCCCGGGATACGCAGTATTTT
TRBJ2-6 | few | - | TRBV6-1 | CASTSGGPGANVLTF | TGTGCCAGCACTTCAGGGGGGCCTGGGGCCAACGTCCTGACTTTC
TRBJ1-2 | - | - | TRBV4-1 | CASSSPGSNNYGYTF | TGCGCCAGCAGCTCCCCAGGTTCGAATAACTATGGCTACACCTTC
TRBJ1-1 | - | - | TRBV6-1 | CASSEIQGFMEAFF | TGTGCCAGCAGTGAGATCCAGGGGTTTATGGAAGCTTTCTTT
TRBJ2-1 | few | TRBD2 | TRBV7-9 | CASSPAGTSSFSSYNEQFF | TGTGCCAGCAGCCCGGCCGGGACTAGCTCTTTTAGCTCCTACAATGAGCAGTTCTTC
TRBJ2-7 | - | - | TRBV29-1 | CSVEPHDEQYF | TGCAGCGTTGAGCCCCACGACGAGCAGTACTTC
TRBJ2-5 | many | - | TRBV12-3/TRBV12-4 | CASSSNGGRETQYF | TGTGCCAGCAGTTCCAACGGGGGCCGGGAGACCCAGTACTTC
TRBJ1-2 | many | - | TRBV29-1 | CSVEDYRVYGYTF | TGCAGCGTTGAGGACTACAGGGTTTATGGCTACACCTTC
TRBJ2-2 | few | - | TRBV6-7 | CAGTQPNTGELFF | TGTGCCGGAACACAGCCGAACACCGGGGAGCTGTTTTTT
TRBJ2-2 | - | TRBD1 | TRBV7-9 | CASSATGQVDTGELFF | TGTGCCAGCAGCGCCACGGGACAGGTGGACACCGGGGAGCTGTTTTTT
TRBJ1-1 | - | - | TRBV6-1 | CASRYPAFF | TGTGCCAGCAGATATCCAGCTTTCTTT